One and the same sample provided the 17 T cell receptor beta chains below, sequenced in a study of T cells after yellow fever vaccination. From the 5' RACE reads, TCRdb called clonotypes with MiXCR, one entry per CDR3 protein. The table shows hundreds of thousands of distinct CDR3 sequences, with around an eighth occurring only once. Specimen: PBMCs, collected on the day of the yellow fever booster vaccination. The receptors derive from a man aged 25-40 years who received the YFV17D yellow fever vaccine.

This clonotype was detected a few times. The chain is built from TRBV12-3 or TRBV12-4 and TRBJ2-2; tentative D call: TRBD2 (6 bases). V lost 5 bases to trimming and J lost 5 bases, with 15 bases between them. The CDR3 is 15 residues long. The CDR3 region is CASSRLGEETGELFF. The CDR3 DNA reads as TGTGCCAGCAGTAGACTAGGAGAGGAAACCGGGGAGCTGTTTTTT.

The CDR3 coding sequence is TGTGCCAGCAGCTCCCGCCTCAATGGCTACACCTTC. This codes for CASSSRLNGYTF. The chain uses TRBV7-9 and TRBJ1-2; no firm D call. The CDR3 sequence is 12 residues long. Germline V lookup: CDR1 SEHNR, CDR2 FQNEAQ (reference sequence). V gave up 4 bases and J gave up 6 bases, with 9 bases separating them.

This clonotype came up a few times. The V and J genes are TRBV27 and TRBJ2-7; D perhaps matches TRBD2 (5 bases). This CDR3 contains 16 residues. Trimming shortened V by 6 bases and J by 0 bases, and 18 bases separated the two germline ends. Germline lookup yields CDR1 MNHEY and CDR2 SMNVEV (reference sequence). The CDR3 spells CASRVSGRMGSYEQYF. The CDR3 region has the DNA TGTGCCAGCAGGGTCAGCGGTCGCATGGGCTCCTACGAGCAGTACTTC.

CDR3 DNA: TGTGCCAGCGAGGGGGCTGGTGGGGCCAACGTCCTGACTTTC. The encoded protein is CASEGAGGANVLTF. The chain couples TRBV2 to TRBJ2-6, with TRBD1 identical over 7 bases. From germline, CDR1 is SNHLY and CDR2 FYNNEI. V trimming: 8 bases; J trimming: 3 bases; junction bases outside the gene matches: 4. This CDR3 is built from 14 residues.

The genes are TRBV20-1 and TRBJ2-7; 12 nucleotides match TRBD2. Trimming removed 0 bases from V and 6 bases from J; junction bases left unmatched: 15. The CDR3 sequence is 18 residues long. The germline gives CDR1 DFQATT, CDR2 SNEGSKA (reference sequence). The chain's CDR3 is CSARDSFQTSGSGGEQYF. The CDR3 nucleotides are TGCAGTGCTAGAGACTCCTTTCAGACTAGCGGGAGTGGGGGCGAGCAGTACTTC.

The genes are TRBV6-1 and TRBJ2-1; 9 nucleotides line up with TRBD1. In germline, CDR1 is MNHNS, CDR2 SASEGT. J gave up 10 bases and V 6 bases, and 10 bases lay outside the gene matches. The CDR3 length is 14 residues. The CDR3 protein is CASRRQGGGGEQFF. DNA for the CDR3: TGTGCCAGCAGACGACAGGGGGGCGGTGGAGAGCAGTTCTTC.

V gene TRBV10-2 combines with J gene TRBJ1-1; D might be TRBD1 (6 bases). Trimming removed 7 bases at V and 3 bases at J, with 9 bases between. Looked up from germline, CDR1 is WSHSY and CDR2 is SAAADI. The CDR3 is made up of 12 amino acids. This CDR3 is CASTRQDTEAFF. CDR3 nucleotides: TGCGCCAGCACAAGACAGGACACTGAAGCTTTCTTT.

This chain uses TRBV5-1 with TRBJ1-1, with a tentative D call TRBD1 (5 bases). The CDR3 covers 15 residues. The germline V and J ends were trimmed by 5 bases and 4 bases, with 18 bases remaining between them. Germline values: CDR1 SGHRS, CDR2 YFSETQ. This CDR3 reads CASSGVGAWITEAFF. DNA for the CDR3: TGCGCCAGCAGTGGCGTAGGGGCTTGGATCACTGAAGCTTTCTTT.

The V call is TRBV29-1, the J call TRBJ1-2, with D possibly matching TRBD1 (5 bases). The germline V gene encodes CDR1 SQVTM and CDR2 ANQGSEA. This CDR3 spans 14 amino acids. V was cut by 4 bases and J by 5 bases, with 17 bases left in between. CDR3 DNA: TGCAGCGTTGCCACCGAGGGGCGCGTTTATGGCTACACCTTC. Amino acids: CSVATEGRVYGYTF.

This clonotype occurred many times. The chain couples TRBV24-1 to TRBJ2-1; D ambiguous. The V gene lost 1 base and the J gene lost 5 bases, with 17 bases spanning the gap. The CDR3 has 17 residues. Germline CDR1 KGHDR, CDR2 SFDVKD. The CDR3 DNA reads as TGTGCCACCAGTGATTTTTCCGGGTCTAGATGGGACAATGAGCAGTTCTTC. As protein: CATSDFSGSRWDNEQFF.

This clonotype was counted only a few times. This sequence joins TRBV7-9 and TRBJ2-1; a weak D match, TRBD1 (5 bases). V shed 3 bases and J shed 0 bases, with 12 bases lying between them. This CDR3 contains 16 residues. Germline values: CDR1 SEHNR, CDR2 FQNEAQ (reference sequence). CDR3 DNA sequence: TGTGCCAGCAGCTTCAGGGCTGGGATCTCCTACAATGAGCAGTTCTTC. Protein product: CASSFRAGISYNEQFF.

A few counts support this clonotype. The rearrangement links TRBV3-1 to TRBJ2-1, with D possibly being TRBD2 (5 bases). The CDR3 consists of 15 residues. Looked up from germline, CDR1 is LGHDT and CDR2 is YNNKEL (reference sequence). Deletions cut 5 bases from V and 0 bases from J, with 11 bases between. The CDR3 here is CASSAQRTSYNEQFF. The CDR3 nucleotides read TGTGCCAGCAGCGCGCAGCGGACCTCCTACAATGAGCAGTTCTTC.

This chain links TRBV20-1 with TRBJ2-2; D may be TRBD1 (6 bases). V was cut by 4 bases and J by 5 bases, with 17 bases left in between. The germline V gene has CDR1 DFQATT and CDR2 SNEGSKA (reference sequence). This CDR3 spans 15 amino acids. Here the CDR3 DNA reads TGCAGTGCTACACCCGGGACAATCCTAACCGGGGAGCTGTTTTTT. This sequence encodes CSATPGTILTGELFF.

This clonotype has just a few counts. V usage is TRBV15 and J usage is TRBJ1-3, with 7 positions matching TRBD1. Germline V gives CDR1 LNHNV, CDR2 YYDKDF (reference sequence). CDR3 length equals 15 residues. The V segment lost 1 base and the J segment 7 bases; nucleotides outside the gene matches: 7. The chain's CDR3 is CATSRGTGLRNTIYF. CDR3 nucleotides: TGTGCCACCAGCAGAGGGACAGGTTTAAGGAACACCATATATTTT. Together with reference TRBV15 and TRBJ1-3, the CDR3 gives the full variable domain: DAMVIQNPRYQVTQFGKPVTLSCSQTLNHNVMYWYQQKSSQAPKLLFHYYDKDFNNEADTPDNFQSRRPNTSFCFLDIRSPGLGDTAMYLCATSRGTGLRNTIYFGEGSWLTVV.

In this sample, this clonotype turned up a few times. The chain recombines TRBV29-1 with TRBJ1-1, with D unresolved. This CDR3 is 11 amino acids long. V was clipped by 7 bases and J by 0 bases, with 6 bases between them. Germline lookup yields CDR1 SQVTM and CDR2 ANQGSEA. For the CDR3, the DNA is TGCAGCGCCCTTTTGAACACTGAAGCTTTCTTT. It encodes CSALLNTEAFF.

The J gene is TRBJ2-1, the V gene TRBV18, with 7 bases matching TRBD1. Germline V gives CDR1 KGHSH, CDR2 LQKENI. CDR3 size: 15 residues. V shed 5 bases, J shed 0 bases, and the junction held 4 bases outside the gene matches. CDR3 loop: CASSTTGVSYNEQFF. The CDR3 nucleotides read TGTGCCAGCTCAACTACAGGGGTCTCCTACAATGAGCAGTTCTTC. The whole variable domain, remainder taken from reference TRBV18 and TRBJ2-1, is NAGVMQNPRHLVRRRGQEARLRCSPMKGHSHVYWYRQLPEEGLKFMVYLQKENIIDESGMPKERFSAEFPKEGPSILRIQQVVRGDSAAYFCASSTTGVSYNEQFFGPGTRLTVL.

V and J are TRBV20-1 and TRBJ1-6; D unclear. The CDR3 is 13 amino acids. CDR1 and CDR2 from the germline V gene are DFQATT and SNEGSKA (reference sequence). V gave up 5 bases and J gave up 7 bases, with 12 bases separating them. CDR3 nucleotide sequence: TGCAGTGCTCCCGCCCTGGGGAATTCACCCCTCCACTTT. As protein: CSAPALGNSPLHF.